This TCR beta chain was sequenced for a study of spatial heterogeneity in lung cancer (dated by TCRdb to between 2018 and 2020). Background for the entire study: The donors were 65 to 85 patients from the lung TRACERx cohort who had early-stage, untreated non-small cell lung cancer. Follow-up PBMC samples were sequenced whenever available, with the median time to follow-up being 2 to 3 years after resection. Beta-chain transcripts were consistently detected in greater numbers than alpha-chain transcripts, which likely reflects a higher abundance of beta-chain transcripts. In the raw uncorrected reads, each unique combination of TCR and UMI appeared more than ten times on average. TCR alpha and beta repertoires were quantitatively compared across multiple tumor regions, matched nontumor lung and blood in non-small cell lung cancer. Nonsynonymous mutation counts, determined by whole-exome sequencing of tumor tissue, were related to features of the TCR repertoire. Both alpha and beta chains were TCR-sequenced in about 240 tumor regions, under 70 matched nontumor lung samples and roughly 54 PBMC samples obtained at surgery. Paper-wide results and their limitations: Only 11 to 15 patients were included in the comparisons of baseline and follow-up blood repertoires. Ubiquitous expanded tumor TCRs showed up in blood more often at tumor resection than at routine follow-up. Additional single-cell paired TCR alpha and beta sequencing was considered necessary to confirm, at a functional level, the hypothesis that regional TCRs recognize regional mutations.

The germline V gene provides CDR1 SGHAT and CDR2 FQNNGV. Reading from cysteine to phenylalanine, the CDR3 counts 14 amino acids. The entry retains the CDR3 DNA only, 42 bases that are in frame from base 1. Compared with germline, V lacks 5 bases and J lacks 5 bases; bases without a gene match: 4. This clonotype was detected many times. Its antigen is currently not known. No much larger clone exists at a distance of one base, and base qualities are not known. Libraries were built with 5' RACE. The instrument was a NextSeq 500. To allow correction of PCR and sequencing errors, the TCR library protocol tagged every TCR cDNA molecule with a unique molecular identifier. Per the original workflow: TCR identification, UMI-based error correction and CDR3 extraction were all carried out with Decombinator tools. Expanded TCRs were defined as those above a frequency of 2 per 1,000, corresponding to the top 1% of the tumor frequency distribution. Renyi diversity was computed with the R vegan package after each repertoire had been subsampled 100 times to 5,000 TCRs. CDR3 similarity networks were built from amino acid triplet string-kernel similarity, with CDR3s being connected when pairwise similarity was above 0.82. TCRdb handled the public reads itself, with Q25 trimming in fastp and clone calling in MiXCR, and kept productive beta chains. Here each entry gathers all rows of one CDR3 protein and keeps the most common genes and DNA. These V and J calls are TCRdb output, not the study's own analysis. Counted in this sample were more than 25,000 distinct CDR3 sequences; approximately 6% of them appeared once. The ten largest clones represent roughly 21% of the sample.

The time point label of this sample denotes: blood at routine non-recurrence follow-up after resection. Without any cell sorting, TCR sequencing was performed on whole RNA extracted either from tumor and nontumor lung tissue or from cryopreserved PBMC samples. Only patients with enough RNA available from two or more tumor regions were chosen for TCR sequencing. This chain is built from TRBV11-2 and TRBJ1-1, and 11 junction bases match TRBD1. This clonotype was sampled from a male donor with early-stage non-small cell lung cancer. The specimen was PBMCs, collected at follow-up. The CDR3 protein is CASSMDRGRTEAFF. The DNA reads TGTGCCAGCAGCATGGACAGGGGGCGTACTGAAGCTTTCTTT.